One and the same sample provided the 3 T cell receptor beta chains below, sequenced in a study of cytomegalovirus exposure and HLA in healthy donors. 13 Jbeta primers and 60 Vbeta primers were used for the PCR. Sequenced by immunoSEQ multiplex PCR; TCRdb stores in-frame clones only, minus some. The sample gives about 120,000 clones, just under 70% of which show up once; roughly 9% is in the top ten. Sequenced material: PBMCs. These receptors were taken from a man aged 25 to 40 in good health and CMV-seropositive.

This clone came up a few times. The J gene is TRBJ1-2, the V gene TRBV5-1, with 8 bases fitting TRBD1. Germline lookup yields CDR1 SGHRS and CDR2 YFSETQ. The CDR3 totals 15 residues. V dropped 5 bases and J dropped 4; count of bases not matched to a gene: 10. The DNA for the CDR3 is TGCGCCAGCAGGGACAGGGCCGGGACAGTCTATGGCTACACCTTC. Translation: CASRDRAGTVYGYTF.

V gene TRBV19 combines with J gene TRBJ1-1; D perhaps matches TRBD1 (6 bases). CDR1 LNHDA and CDR2 SQIVND come from the germline V gene (reference sequence). The length of the CDR3 is 15 residues. V lost 3 bases and J lost 0, with 11 bases in between. The CDR3 loop reads CASSMPGQLNTEAFF. The CDR3 bases are TGTGCCAGTAGTATGCCGGGACAATTGAACACTGAAGCTTTCTTT.

This clone was detected only a few times. The rearrangement links TRBV29-1 to TRBJ1-1; D perhaps matches TRBD1 (6 bases). CDR1 and CDR2 (germline): SQVTM, ANQGSEA. The CDR3 is 14 amino acids. The V and J ends lost 6 bases and 1 base respectively, with 15 bases between them. Here the CDR3 reads CSVDAGVRNTEAFF. The DNA for the CDR3 is TGCAGCGTCGATGCAGGGGTACGGAACACTGAAGCTTTCTTT.